Each of the 17 T cell receptor beta chains below was sequenced from the same sample in a study of T cells after posttransplantation cyclophosphamide. Busulfan-fludarabine conditioning, marrow transplant, and cyclophosphamide on days +3 and +4 were administered. The repertoire was sequenced with immunoSEQ multiplex PCR; TCRdb's copy has only in-frame clones and lacks some. The sample has over 20,000 clones; 70% to 90% are singletons. Here the sequenced sample was PBMCs, taken after allogeneic stem cell transplant with posttransplant cyclophosphamide. These receptors originate from a female patient aged 25-39 years who received an allogeneic stem cell transplant from an unrelated donor, was CMV-positive, and had no GVHD. Some T cells may be supplied by the graft donor.

This chain joins TRBV7-9 and TRBJ2-3; weak D call: TRBD2 (5 bases). Per the germline V gene, CDR1 is SEHNR and CDR2 is FQNEAQ (reference sequence). The germline V and J ends were trimmed by 7 bases and 0 bases, with 8 bases remaining between them. The CDR3 is 13 residues long. CDR3 region: CASTGGSTDTQYF. For the CDR3, the DNA is TGTGCCAGCACGGGCGGGAGCACAGATACGCAGTATTTT.

The chain combines TRBV7-8 with TRBJ2-2; a possible D gene is TRBD2 (6 bases). CDR3 length: 12 residues. Germline lookup yields CDR1 SGHVS and CDR2 FQNEAQ. CDR3 sequence: CAPEGNTGELFF. CDR3 in DNA: TGTGCTCCGGAGGGTAACACCGGGGAGCTGTTTTTT. Complete variable domain (other parts from reference TRBV7-8 and TRBJ2-2): GAGVSQSPRYKVAKRGQDVALRCDPISGHVSLFWYQQALGQGPEFLTYFQNEAQLDKSGLPSDRFFAERPEGSVSTLKIQRTQQEDSAVYLCAPEGNTGELFFGEGSRLTVL.

The CDR3 reads CASWASHNEQFF. CDR3 in DNA: TGTGCCAGCTGGGCCTCGCACAATGAGCAGTTCTTC. J is TRBJ2-1 and V is TRBV27; no firm D call. Trimming removed 8 bases at V and 5 bases at J, with 10 bases between. CDR1 is MNHEY and CDR2 is SMNVEV in the germline V gene (reference sequence). The CDR3 contains 12 residues.

This chain joins TRBV4-1 and TRBJ2-3; 15 bases fit TRBD2. The CDR3 consists of 14 residues. The V and J ends lost 3 bases and 9 bases, in that order; junction bases with no gene match: 1. CDR1 is MGHRA and CDR2 is YSYEKL in the germline V gene. The CDR3 spells CASSQGLAGGTQYF. The CDR3, as DNA: TGCGCCAGCAGCCAGGGACTAGCGGGGGGAACGCAGTATTTT.

This clone appeared a few times. This rearrangement joins TRBV11-3 to TRBJ1-1; tentatively, D is TRBD1 (5 bases). The CDR3 has 14 amino acids. V was trimmed by 6 bases and J by 4 bases, leaving 15 bases between them. The V gene's germline CDR1 is SGHNT and CDR2 YENEEA. CDR3 protein: CASRNGQQGTEAFF. CDR3 coding DNA: TGTGCCAGCAGGAACGGCCAGCAGGGCACTGAAGCTTTCTTT.

CDR3 sequence: CASSQDLGARSSYEQYF. The CDR3 region has the DNA TGCGCCAGCAGCCAAGATTTAGGGGCTCGGTCCTCCTACGAGCAGTACTTC. J is TRBJ2-7 and V is TRBV4-1, with D possibly being TRBD1 (5 bases). V lost 0 bases to trimming and J lost 0 bases, with 15 bases between them. Germline V gene sequence: CDR1 MGHRA, CDR2 YSYEKL. The CDR3 runs 17 residues.

The J gene is TRBJ1-2, the V gene TRBV7-9, with 7 bases lining up with TRBD1. With V trimmed by 5 bases and J by 1 base, 10 bases remained unmatched. The CDR3 sequence is 16 residues long. Germline V gene sequence: CDR1 SEHNR, CDR2 FQNEAQ (reference sequence). The CDR3 loop is CASSKAPGQRNYGYTF. CDR3 nucleotide sequence: TGTGCCAGCAGCAAGGCGCCGGGACAGCGTAACTATGGCTACACCTTC.

The chain has TRBV9 and TRBJ2-7; TRBD1 matches at 8 bases. The CDR3 length is 15 residues. Per germline, CDR1 SGDLS and CDR2 YYNGEE. The V gene end was trimmed by 3 bases and the J gene end by 2 bases; junction bases not matched to a gene: 7. For the CDR3, the DNA is TGTGCCAGCAGCGAAGGCGACAGGGGCCCCTACGAGCAGTACTTC. Translation: CASSEGDRGPYEQYF.

This clone has more than one count but fewer than ten. This rearrangement joins TRBV6-6 to TRBJ2-7; D is perhaps TRBD2 (7 bases). Germline V lookup: CDR1 MNHNY, CDR2 SVGAGI (reference sequence). V lost 6 bases and J 6 bases, leaving 15 bases between the germline ends. This CDR3 comprises 13 residues. The CDR3 DNA reads as TGTGCCAGCAGGGGTGCGGGGGCGCGCGAGCAGTACTTC. Residues: CASRGAGAREQYF.

The chain employs TRBV7-2 and TRBJ2-7; D is uncertain. This CDR3 comprises 13 residues. V was trimmed by 5 bases and J by 7 bases, leaving 15 bases between them. The germline CDR1 and CDR2 sequences are SGHTA and FQGNSA. CDR3 sequence (DNA): TGTGCCAGCAGCGCCGAACCCCCTCGGGAGCAGTACTTC. It yields the protein CASSAEPPREQYF.

The chain uses TRBV11-3 and TRBJ2-2; 9 bases match TRBD1. CDR3 size: 17 residues. Germline lookup yields CDR1 SGHNT and CDR2 YENEEA. Unmatched junction bases numbered 8, after V lost 2 bases and J lost 4 bases. The CDR3: CASSLPPDRGGTGELFF. Here the CDR3 DNA reads TGTGCCAGCAGCTTACCGCCGGACAGGGGAGGCACCGGGGAGCTGTTTTTT.

As to this clone: No conserved phenylalanine or tryptophan ends this CDR3, so it is likely a read error. It is unclear where the CDR3 begins or ends on the DNA, so no DNA is shown, and the CDR3 is as TCRdb lists it. The chain uses TRBV7-8 and TRBJ2-3; the tabulated D call, TRBD2, remains unverified against the DNA. Ends included, the CDR3 has 14 residues. CDR1 is SGHVS and CDR2 is FQNEAQ in the germline V gene. This chain's CDR3 is CASSPGLAGATFRL.

The V call is TRBV19, the J call TRBJ1-5; D gene uncertain. Germline CDR1 LNHDA, CDR2 SQIVND (reference sequence). V was cut by 3 bases and J by 2 bases, with 2 bases left in between. The CDR3 extends over 12 amino acids. The CDR3 nucleotides are TGTGCCAGTAGTATCGGCAATCAGCCCCAGCATTTT. Protein product: CASSIGNQPQHF.

The chain combines TRBV7-9 with TRBJ2-7; weak D call: TRBD2 (6 bases). Per germline, CDR1 SEHNR and CDR2 FQNEAQ (reference sequence). The ends were cut back, 2 bases at V and 2 bases at J, with 13 bases in the middle. CDR3 length: 15 residues. The chain's CDR3 is CASSLPRDSPYEQYF. CDR3 in DNA: TGTGCCAGCAGCTTACCTAGGGACTCCCCCTACGAGCAGTACTTC. Drawing the rest from reference TRBV7-9 and TRBJ2-7, the complete variable domain is DTGVSQNPRHKITKRGQNVTFRCDPISEHNRLYWYRQTLGQGPEFLTYFQNEAQLEKSRLLSDRFSAERPKGSFSTLEIQRTEQGDSAMYLCASSLPRDSPYEQYFGPGTRLTVT.

CDR3 sequence (DNA): TGTGCCAGCAGCTTGGTAGAGGGGGCTGTTGGTGAAAAACTGTTTTTT. Translation gives CASSLVEGAVGEKLFF. The chain links TRBV5-4 to TRBJ1-4, with 7 bases lining up with TRBD1. The V gene's germline CDR1 is SGHNT and CDR2 YYREEE (reference sequence). V shed 0 bases and J 7 bases; nucleotides not matched to a gene: 9. The CDR3 sequence is 16 residues long.

The chain has TRBV27 and TRBJ2-7, with 7 bases identical to TRBD2. Germline CDR1 and CDR2: MNHEY and SMNVEV (reference sequence). J lost 3 bases, V lost 0 bases, and 2 bases had no gene match. CDR3 length: 14 residues. The chain's CDR3 is CASSLSPSGYEQYF. Written as DNA, the CDR3 is TGTGCCAGCAGTTTATCCCCTAGCGGCTACGAGCAGTACTTC.

The chain couples TRBV19 to TRBJ1-2; unclear D gene. Germline CDR1 reads LNHDA; CDR2 reads SQIVND (reference sequence). Trimming stripped 6 bases from V and 6 bases from J, with 14 bases between. The CDR3 is made up of 13 amino acids. The CDR3 protein is CASRMRGGDGYTF. CDR3 DNA sequence: TGTGCCAGTAGAATGAGAGGCGGTGATGGCTACACCTTC.